This T cell receptor beta chain appears in the sequencing data of a study of blood T cell repertoires in COVID-19. Study details: PBMCs, B-cell-depleted T cells, or T cells provided the cDNA or gDNA that made up the material.

The ends lost 5 bases at V and 7 bases at J; junction bases unmatched: 3. The CDR3 has 13 residues. This table comes from immunoSEQ multiplex PCR, and its TCRdb copy is limited to in-frame clones, with some not included. Of more than 250,000 clones in the sample, roughly 90% were seen once. The sequenced material came from PBMCs or T cells enriched from blood (not recorded which). This chain connects TRBV12-3 or TRBV12-4 to TRBJ1-5; 9 bases are shared with TRBD1. This TCR came from a woman under 40 who had recovered from COVID-19. CDR3 residues: CASSTGGEQPQHF. CDR3 coding DNA: TGTGCCAGCAGTACAGGGGGCGAACAGCCCCAGCATTTT.